A selection of T cell receptor beta chains follows, all from one sample in a study of T-cell memory formation after mild COVID-19. From the 5' RACE reads, TCRdb called clonotypes with MiXCR, one entry per CDR3 protein. The repertoire holds 350,000 to 450,000 distinct CDR3 sequences, with around 30% as singletons. The sequenced sample was PBMCs or a T cell subset sorted from them (not recorded which). These receptors all come from an adult woman who had mild COVID-19 (a few samples of this study predate the infection). Cell type and time point are not known. Both conserved end residues are part of each CDR3. The D gene is left open where the match is weak. Rows may omit the clone size; those that give it use once, few, many or a size class.

cdr3_aa: CASTSRTGLNTEAFF; cdr3_nt: TGTGCCAGCACTTCTAGGACAGGACTGAACACTGAAGCTTTCTTT; d_call: TRBD1; v_call: TRBV6-1; clone_size: few; j_call: TRBJ1-1
cdr3_aa: CASSSAVAQYF; cdr3_nt: TGTGCCAGCAGCTCGGCCGTGGCGCAGTACTTC; d_call: NA; v_call: TRBV7-2; clone_size: NA; j_call: TRBJ2-7
cdr3_aa: CSAIWDTLQGDTQYF; cdr3_nt: TGCAGTGCCATTTGGGACACACTACAAGGAGATACGCAGTATTTT; d_call: NA; v_call: TRBV20-1; clone_size: NA; j_call: TRBJ2-3
cdr3_aa: CASSLALGGSSTDTQYF; cdr3_nt: TGTGCCAGCAGCTTAGCACTAGGGGGCTCTAGCACAGATACGCAGTATTTT; d_call: TRBD1; v_call: TRBV11-3; clone_size: few; j_call: TRBJ2-3
cdr3_aa: CASSLGPESYEQYF; cdr3_nt: TGCGCCAGCAGCTTGGGCCCGGAGTCCTACGAGCAGTACTTC; d_call: NA; v_call: TRBV5-1; clone_size: NA; j_call: TRBJ2-7
cdr3_aa: CASSQDRSQSYEQYF; cdr3_nt: TGCGCCAGCAGCCAAGATCGGTCACAGAGCTACGAGCAGTACTTC; d_call: NA; v_call: TRBV4-1; clone_size: few; j_call: TRBJ2-7
cdr3_aa: CSVDLLGTEETQYF; cdr3_nt: TGCAGCGTTGATCTCTTGGGGACGGAAGAGACCCAGTACTTC; d_call: NA; v_call: TRBV29-1; clone_size: NA; j_call: TRBJ2-5
cdr3_aa: CASSPEGGWNEQYF; cdr3_nt: TGCGCCAGCAGCCCAGAAGGGGGCTGGAACGAGCAGTACTTC; d_call: TRBD1; v_call: TRBV5-1; clone_size: NA; j_call: TRBJ2-7
cdr3_aa: CASSYSGGRVNTEAFF; cdr3_nt: TGTGCCAGCAGTTACTCAGGGGGCAGAGTGAACACTGAAGCTTTCTTT; d_call: TRBD1; v_call: TRBV6-2/TRBV6-3; clone_size: NA; j_call: TRBJ1-1
cdr3_aa: CASSSDRGLYGYTF; cdr3_nt: TGCGCCAGCAGCTCGGACAGGGGGCTGTATGGCTACACCTTC; d_call: TRBD1; v_call: TRBV5-1; clone_size: NA; j_call: TRBJ1-2
cdr3_aa: CASSPNSSPPSYTF; cdr3_nt: TGTGCCAGCTCACCAAACTCCAGTCCCCCAAGCTACACCTTC; d_call: NA; v_call: TRBV18; clone_size: NA; j_call: TRBJ1-2
cdr3_aa: CSARGQIQETQYF; cdr3_nt: TGCAGTGCTAGAGGGCAAATCCAAGAGACCCAGTACTTC; d_call: NA; v_call: TRBV20-1; clone_size: NA; j_call: TRBJ2-5
cdr3_aa: CASSASDRGHTGELFF; cdr3_nt: TGTGCCAGCAGCGCCTCCGACAGGGGTCACACCGGGGAGCTGTTTTTT; d_call: TRBD1; v_call: TRBV9; clone_size: NA; j_call: TRBJ2-2
cdr3_aa: CASSPRLAAEQYF; cdr3_nt: TGTGCCAGCAGCCCACGACTAGCGGCCGAGCAGTACTTC; d_call: TRBD2; v_call: TRBV9; clone_size: few; j_call: TRBJ2-7
cdr3_aa: CASSIEGTGGYEKLFF; cdr3_nt: TGTGCCAGCAGCATAGAGGGGACAGGGGGCTATGAAAAACTGTTTTTT; d_call: TRBD1; v_call: TRBV7-2; clone_size: few; j_call: TRBJ1-4
cdr3_aa: CASRHGLAGGTYNEQFF; cdr3_nt: TGTGCCAGCAGACACGGACTAGCGGGAGGGACCTACAATGAGCAGTTCTTC; d_call: TRBD2; v_call: TRBV6-2/TRBV6-3; clone_size: NA; j_call: TRBJ2-1
cdr3_aa: CASSLGRVNYGYTF; cdr3_nt: TGTGCCAGCAGCTTAGGCCGGGTTAACTATGGCTACACCTTC; d_call: NA; v_call: TRBV7-2; clone_size: few; j_call: TRBJ1-2
cdr3_aa: CASSQIRDTYYEQYF; cdr3_nt: TGCGCCAGCAGCCAAATTCGGGACACCTACTACGAGCAGTACTTC; d_call: NA; v_call: TRBV4-1; clone_size: few; j_call: TRBJ2-7
cdr3_aa: CASRSEQGTGELFF; cdr3_nt: TGTGCCAGCAGATCCGAACAGGGGACCGGGGAGCTGTTTTTT; d_call: TRBD1; v_call: TRBV27; clone_size: NA; j_call: TRBJ2-2
cdr3_aa: CSGLAGGPGNEQFF; cdr3_nt: TGCAGTGGACTAGCGGGAGGGCCTGGGAATGAGCAGTTCTTC; d_call: TRBD2; v_call: TRBV29-1; clone_size: NA; j_call: TRBJ2-1
cdr3_aa: CAISVQGPQASYEQYF; cdr3_nt: TGTGCCATCAGTGTCCAGGGCCCACAAGCTTCCTACGAGCAGTACTTC; d_call: NA; v_call: TRBV10-3; clone_size: NA; j_call: TRBJ2-7
cdr3_aa: CASSRDIEHGELFF; cdr3_nt: TGCGCCAGCAGCCGGGACATTGAACACGGGGAGCTGTTTTTT; d_call: NA; v_call: TRBV5-1; clone_size: NA; j_call: TRBJ2-2
cdr3_aa: CASRDGTSGLNEQFF; cdr3_nt: TGCGCCAGCAGGGACGGGACTAGCGGCCTCAATGAGCAGTTCTTC; d_call: TRBD2; v_call: TRBV5-1; clone_size: NA; j_call: TRBJ2-1
cdr3_aa: CATSDFSGSSYNEQFF; cdr3_nt: TGTGCCACCAGTGATTTCAGCGGGAGCTCCTACAATGAGCAGTTCTTC; d_call: TRBD2; v_call: TRBV24-1; clone_size: few; j_call: TRBJ2-1
cdr3_aa: CASSQGLRDRGHEQYF; cdr3_nt: TGTGCCAGCAGCCAAGGGCTCCGGGACAGGGGGCACGAGCAGTACTTC; d_call: TRBD1; v_call: TRBV4-2; clone_size: NA; j_call: TRBJ2-7
cdr3_aa: CSVARGTALNEKLFF; cdr3_nt: TGCAGCGTCGCCAGGGGGACAGCGTTAAATGAAAAACTGTTTTTT; d_call: TRBD1; v_call: TRBV29-1; clone_size: once; j_call: TRBJ1-4
cdr3_aa: CASAQTGDEDQPQHF; cdr3_nt: TGTGCCAGTGCCCAGACAGGCGATGAGGATCAGCCCCAGCATTTT; d_call: NA; v_call: TRBV12-3/TRBV12-4; clone_size: NA; j_call: TRBJ1-5
cdr3_aa: CASSPTGVFYEQYF; cdr3_nt: TGTGCCAGCAGCCCGACAGGGGTGTTCTACGAGCAGTACTTC; d_call: TRBD1; v_call: TRBV12-3/TRBV12-4; clone_size: NA; j_call: TRBJ2-7
cdr3_aa: CASSRQGTADYGYTF; cdr3_nt: TGTGCCAGTAGTAGACAGGGAACCGCGGACTATGGCTACACCTTC; d_call: TRBD1; v_call: TRBV19; clone_size: few; j_call: TRBJ1-2
cdr3_aa: CASYWGPVGTEAFF; cdr3_nt: TGTGCCAGCTATTGGGGGCCCGTCGGCACTGAAGCTTTCTTT; d_call: NA; v_call: TRBV21-1; clone_size: NA; j_call: TRBJ1-1
cdr3_aa: CASSPRAGNTGELFF; cdr3_nt: TGTGCCAGCAGCCCAAGAGCGGGCAACACCGGGGAGCTGTTTTTT; d_call: NA; v_call: TRBV6-2/TRBV6-3; clone_size: NA; j_call: TRBJ2-2
cdr3_aa: CASRGGLSTDTQYF; cdr3_nt: TGTGCCAGCAGAGGGGGATTAAGCACAGATACGCAGTATTTT; d_call: NA; v_call: TRBV12-3/TRBV12-4; clone_size: few; j_call: TRBJ2-3
cdr3_aa: CASGLDSGSQETQYF; cdr3_nt: TGTGCTAGTGGTTTGGACAGCGGGTCCCAAGAGACCCAGTACTTC; d_call: NA; v_call: TRBV12-5; clone_size: NA; j_call: TRBJ2-5
cdr3_aa: CAISEKTPGELFF; cdr3_nt: TGTGCCATCAGTGAGAAAACCCCCGGGGAGCTGTTTTTT; d_call: NA; v_call: TRBV10-3; clone_size: NA; j_call: TRBJ2-2
cdr3_aa: CSVVAGSGHPQHF; cdr3_nt: TGCAGCGTTGTGGCGGGGAGTGGACATCCCCAGCATTTT; d_call: NA; v_call: TRBV29-1; clone_size: once; j_call: TRBJ1-5
cdr3_aa: CASSLTGSGDTQYF; cdr3_nt: TGTGCCAGCAGTTTAACTGGGTCCGGGGATACGCAGTATTTT; d_call: NA; v_call: TRBV12-3/TRBV12-4; clone_size: many; j_call: TRBJ2-3
cdr3_aa: CASSLDSSNQPQHF; cdr3_nt: TGTGCCAGCAGTTTGGACAGTAGCAATCAGCCCCAGCATTTT; d_call: NA; v_call: TRBV12-3/TRBV12-4; clone_size: few; j_call: TRBJ1-5
cdr3_aa: CASSQSGTSGRQFF; cdr3_nt: TGTGCCAGCAGCCAGTCCGGGACTAGCGGGAGGCAGTTCTTC; d_call: TRBD2; v_call: TRBV27; clone_size: NA; j_call: TRBJ2-1
cdr3_aa: CASSQEGPAGNTIYF; cdr3_nt: TGCGCCAGCAGCCAAGAAGGACCGGCTGGAAACACCATATATTTT; d_call: NA; v_call: TRBV4-1; clone_size: NA; j_call: TRBJ1-3
cdr3_aa: CASSKVPQGGSYNEQFF; cdr3_nt: TGTGCCAGCAGCAAAGTTCCACAGGGTGGGTCCTACAATGAGCAGTTCTTC; d_call: NA; v_call: TRBV21-1; clone_size: few; j_call: TRBJ2-1
cdr3_aa: CASSSTPVTGGYTF; cdr3_nt: TGTGCCAGCAGTTCAACGCCCGTGACGGGAGGCTACACCTTC; d_call: NA; v_call: TRBV12-3/TRBV12-4; clone_size: few; j_call: TRBJ1-2
cdr3_aa: CASSPRWGMPFF; cdr3_nt: TGTGCCAGCAGTCCCCGTTGGGGTATGCCTTTCTTT; d_call: NA; v_call: TRBV13; clone_size: few; j_call: TRBJ1-1
cdr3_aa: CASSVAPLYEQYF; cdr3_nt: TGTGCCAGCAGCGTAGCCCCTTTGTACGAGCAGTACTTC; d_call: NA; v_call: TRBV9; clone_size: NA; j_call: TRBJ2-7
cdr3_aa: CASSLSGGPQETQYF; cdr3_nt: TGTGCCAGCAGCTTAAGCGGGGGGCCTCAAGAGACCCAGTACTTC; d_call: TRBD2; v_call: TRBV7-6; clone_size: few; j_call: TRBJ2-5
cdr3_aa: CSARPPGEKLFF; cdr3_nt: TGCAGTGCTAGACCCCCGGGGGAAAAACTGTTTTTT; d_call: NA; v_call: TRBV20-1; clone_size: NA; j_call: TRBJ1-4
cdr3_aa: CASRSHPDLPYEQYF; cdr3_nt: TGTGCCAGCAGAAGTCACCCTGATTTACCCTACGAGCAGTACTTC; d_call: NA; v_call: TRBV2; clone_size: NA; j_call: TRBJ2-7
cdr3_aa: CASRRLAGVLYEQFF; cdr3_nt: TGTGCCAGCAGGAGACTAGCGGGAGTTTTATATGAGCAGTTCTTC; d_call: TRBD2; v_call: TRBV12-3/TRBV12-4; clone_size: NA; j_call: TRBJ2-1
cdr3_aa: CASSQDPSGRGGYTF; cdr3_nt: TGTGCCAGCAGCCAAGATCCGTCGGGGAGAGGGGGCTACACCTTC; d_call: NA; v_call: TRBV3-1; clone_size: NA; j_call: TRBJ1-2
cdr3_aa: CASSLERGSGTEAFF; cdr3_nt: TGCGCCAGCAGCTTGGAGAGGGGTTCGGGCACTGAAGCTTTCTTT; d_call: NA; v_call: TRBV5-1; clone_size: NA; j_call: TRBJ1-1
cdr3_aa: CASSQGGRAAYEQYF; cdr3_nt: TGTGCCAGCAGCCAAGGGGGACGAGCCGCTTATGAGCAGTACTTC; d_call: NA; v_call: TRBV3-1; clone_size: NA; j_call: TRBJ2-7
cdr3_aa: CASSVDGVATDTQYF; cdr3_nt: TGTGCCAGCAGCGTAGATGGGGTTGCCACAGATACGCAGTATTTT; d_call: NA; v_call: TRBV9; clone_size: NA; j_call: TRBJ2-3
cdr3_aa: CASIRDSLSYEQYF; cdr3_nt: TGTGCCAGCATCCGGGACAGCCTCTCCTACGAGCAGTACTTC; d_call: TRBD1; v_call: TRBV2; clone_size: few; j_call: TRBJ2-7
cdr3_aa: CASIVRPNTEAFF; cdr3_nt: TGTGCCAGCATCGTCAGGCCGAACACTGAAGCTTTCTTT; d_call: NA; v_call: TRBV2; clone_size: few; j_call: TRBJ1-1
cdr3_aa: CASSPGGARNTEAFF; cdr3_nt: TGTGCCAGCAGCCCTGGGGGCGCGAGGAACACTGAAGCTTTCTTT; d_call: NA; v_call: TRBV5-4; clone_size: NA; j_call: TRBJ1-1
cdr3_aa: CSACPGLAGYNEQFF; cdr3_nt: TGCAGTGCTTGCCCGGGACTAGCGGGGTACAATGAGCAGTTCTTC; d_call: TRBD2; v_call: TRBV20-1; clone_size: NA; j_call: TRBJ2-1
cdr3_aa: CASSTGGLDEQFF; cdr3_nt: TGTGCCAGTTCAACAGGGGGGCTCGATGAGCAGTTCTTC; d_call: TRBD1; v_call: TRBV3-1; clone_size: few; j_call: TRBJ2-1
cdr3_aa: CASSLLAGGWADTQYF; cdr3_nt: TGTGCCAGCAGCCTCTTAGCGGGAGGCTGGGCAGATACGCAGTATTTT; d_call: TRBD2; v_call: TRBV7-2; clone_size: NA; j_call: TRBJ2-3
cdr3_aa: CASGGDLSNQPQHF; cdr3_nt: TGTGCCAGCGGGGGTGATCTTAGCAATCAGCCCCAGCATTTT; d_call: NA; v_call: TRBV2; clone_size: NA; j_call: TRBJ1-5